This T cell receptor (beta chain) was captured in a study of cytomegalovirus exposure and HLA in healthy donors. CDR1 and CDR2 (germline): SGHNT, YYREEE (reference sequence). Trimming took off 0 bases at V and 5 bases at J, with 6 bases between the two ends. This CDR3 is 13 amino acids long. TCRdb's table, derived via immunoSEQ multiplex PCR, lists solely in-frame clones and lacks some. The sample includes about 330,000 clones, 80% to 90% seen only once; the top ten take more than 0.8%. This chain connects TRBV5-4 to TRBJ2-1; D remains unclear. The specimen sequenced was PBMCs. This receptor was obtained from a woman aged 18-29 years in good health and CMV-seronegative. In DNA, the CDR3 is TGTGCCAGCAGCTTGGGGGCAGACAATGAGCAGTTCTTC. Its protein is CASSLGADNEQFF.